The rows below give T cell receptor beta chains drawn from one sample of a study of T-cell memory formation after mild COVID-19. Each CDR3 protein is one row after TCRdb ran MiXCR on the 5' RACE reads. There are 560,000 or so distinct CDR3 sequences in the sample; 17% occur only once, and roughly 8% lies in the top ten. What was sequenced was PBMCs or a T cell subset sorted from them (not recorded which). These receptors were obtained from an adult woman who had mild COVID-19 (a few samples of this study predate the infection). Cell type and time point are not known. CDR3s include the opening cysteine and the closing phenylalanine or tryptophan. Fields, in order: J gene, clone size, V gene, D gene, CDR3 protein, CDR3 DNA. D genes are given only for firm matches. Size values are once, few and many counts, or a class for expanded clones, and some rows have none.

TRBJ2-3 many TRBV12-3/TRBV12-4 TRBD2 CASSLTSGGADTQYF TGTGCCAGCAGCTTGACTAGCGGGGGTGCAGATACGCAGTATTTT
TRBJ1-5 - TRBV5-1 - CASSLDSGLGQPQHF TGCGCCAGCAGCTTGGATTCAGGGCTAGGGCAGCCCCAGCATTTT
TRBJ1-1 many TRBV10-3 - CASQTDPDRTEAFF TGTGCCTCGCAGACAGACCCGGATCGGACTGAAGCTTTCTTT
TRBJ2-1 few TRBV24-1 TRBD1 CATSNPTGAINEQFF TGTGCCACCAGCAACCCCACAGGGGCGATCAATGAGCAGTTCTTC
TRBJ1-1 - TRBV20-1 - CRFLGWGTEAFF TGCAGGTTTTTAGGGTGGGGCACTGAAGCTTTCTTT
TRBJ1-1 - TRBV7-9 - CASSFGGASEAFF TGTGCCAGCAGCTTCGGCGGAGCCTCTGAAGCTTTCTTT
TRBJ2-1 - TRBV4-1 TRBD2 CASSHLAGGFEQFF TGCGCCAGCAGCCATTTAGCGGGAGGGTTTGAGCAGTTCTTC
TRBJ1-1 - TRBV7-9 TRBD1 CASSLGTGFVNTEAFF TGTGCCAGCAGCCTCGGGACAGGATTTGTGAACACTGAAGCTTTCTTT
TRBJ2-1 - TRBV7-7 TRBD2 CASSWALSGRTFF TGTGCTAGCAGCTGGGCTCTTAGCGGGAGGACCTTCTTC
TRBJ1-4 - TRBV12-3/TRBV12-4 - CASSRDRKLFF TGTGCCAGCAGTCGTGACAGGAAACTGTTTTTT
TRBJ2-1 few TRBV7-2 TRBD2 CASSITTQVGAGGGIPRYNEQFF TGTGCCAGCAGCATTACTACTCAGGTGGGAGCGGGAGGGGGAATACCCAGATACAATGAGCAGTTCTTC
TRBJ2-3 few TRBV6-5 - CASTKDWPLSTDTQYF TGTGCCAGCACCAAGGACTGGCCCCTTAGCACAGATACGCAGTATTTT
TRBJ2-1 few TRBV5-1 TRBD1 CASSWEPGQGYNEQFF TGCGCCAGCAGCTGGGAACCGGGACAGGGGTACAATGAGCAGTTCTTC
TRBJ1-2 - TRBV4-1 - CASSQDTGKGYTF TGCGCCAGCAGCCAAGACACAGGGAAGGGCTACACCTTC
TRBJ2-1 - TRBV7-2 TRBD2 CASSLALRGGAETQFF TGTGCCAGCAGCTTAGCCCTTCGGGGGGGCGCAGAGACCCAGTTCTTC
TRBJ2-2 few TRBV27 - CASSIEGDTGELFF TGTGCCAGCAGTATAGAGGGGGACACCGGGGAGCTGTTTTTT
TRBJ1-1 few TRBV7-9 - CASSSNTVGGQDTEAFF TGTGCCAGCAGCTCGAACACCGTCGGGGGGCAGGACACTGAAGCTTTCTTT
TRBJ1-6 few TRBV12-3/TRBV12-4 - CASSLGGESSPLHF TGTGCCAGCAGTTTAGGGGGGGAAAGCTCACCCCTCCACTTT
TRBJ2-1 - TRBV18 - CASSPYVGGKGEQFF TGTGCCAGCTCACCTTACGTCGGGGGTAAAGGTGAGCAGTTCTTC
TRBJ1-4 few TRBV7-2 - CASSLALLGEKLFF TGTGCCAGCAGCTTAGCCTTACTCGGTGAAAAACTGTTTTTT
TRBJ2-7 few TRBV4-1 - CASSQDEVTLDEQYF TGCGCCAGCAGCCAAGATGAGGTAACTCTCGACGAGCAGTACTTC
TRBJ2-3 - TRBV7-9 - CASSFRRAGTDTQYF TGTGCCAGCAGCTTTCGGAGAGCGGGCACAGATACGCAGTATTTT
TRBJ1-1 few TRBV5-4 - CASSLKYSPDTEAFF TGTGCCAGCAGCTTGAAATATTCTCCTGACACTGAAGCTTTCTTT
TRBJ2-3 - TRBV24-1 TRBD2 CATSDLPGGGVSTDTQYF TGTGCCACCAGTGACCTCCCGGGCGGGGGGGTCTCCACAGATACGCAGTATTTT
TRBJ2-3 - TRBV24-1 TRBD2 CATAREGTDTQYF TGTGCCACCGCACGGGAGGGCACAGATACGCAGTATTTT
TRBJ2-7 many TRBV6-6 TRBD1 CASSRGTGAYEQYF TGTGCCAGCAGTCGCGGGACAGGTGCCTACGAGCAGTACTTC
TRBJ2-1 - TRBV4-1 TRBD2 CASSQDPAGGGYNEQFF TGCGCCAGCAGCCAAGATCCCGCGGGGGGTGGCTACAATGAGCAGTTCTTC
TRBJ2-2 few TRBV12-3/TRBV12-4 TRBD1 CASRQIPGTAYTGELFF TGTGCCAGCAGGCAAATTCCCGGGACAGCCTACACCGGGGAGCTGTTTTTT
TRBJ2-2 - TRBV7-2 TRBD2 CASSLGWLAGGRVTGELFF TGTGCCAGCAGCCTAGGTTGGCTAGCGGGGGGGCGCGTCACCGGGGAGCTGTTTTTT
TRBJ2-5 - TRBV20-1 - CSARGSGKETQYF TGCAGTGCTAGGGGCAGTGGGAAAGAGACCCAGTACTTC
TRBJ1-5 - TRBV6-5 - CAIGQSNQPQHF TGTGCCATCGGACAGAGCAATCAGCCCCAGCATTTT
TRBJ2-1 many TRBV12-3/TRBV12-4 TRBD2 CASSPSGLAGINEQFF TGTGCCAGCAGCCCGTCGGGGCTAGCGGGAATTAATGAGCAGTTCTTC
TRBJ2-3 few TRBV4-2 TRBD2 CASSPTKGLAGMDTQYF TGTGCCAGCAGCCCAACGAAGGGACTAGCGGGAATGGATACGCAGTATTTT
TRBJ2-7 few TRBV4-2 TRBD2 CASSLGALAGGHEGSYEQYF TGTGCCAGCAGCCTTGGGGCACTAGCGGGAGGCCACGAGGGATCCTACGAGCAGTACTTC
TRBJ2-1 few TRBV12-3/TRBV12-4 TRBD2 CASSRLAGRDNEQFF TGTGCCAGCAGCAGACTAGCGGGGCGAGACAATGAGCAGTTCTTC
TRBJ2-3 few TRBV20-1 - CSALVPLVGKITDTQYF TGCAGTGCTCTTGTCCCCTTGGTAGGAAAAATCACAGATACGCAGTATTTT
TRBJ2-3 many TRBV9 TRBD2 CASSLASGSTDTQYF TGTGCCAGCAGCTTAGCTAGCGGATCCACAGATACGCAGTATTTT
TRBJ2-6 - TRBV15 - CATSPVGLLDSGANVLTF TGTGCCACCAGCCCGGTCGGACTTTTAGACTCTGGGGCCAACGTCCTGACTTTC
TRBJ2-1 few TRBV5-1 - CASSPEAMGNEQFF TGCGCCAGCAGCCCGGAAGCCATGGGGAATGAGCAGTTCTTC
TRBJ2-3 - TRBV12-5 - CASGLSRVLSTDTQYF TGTGCTAGTGGTCTCAGCCGGGTCCTAAGCACAGATACGCAGTATTTT